This TCR beta chain originates from a study of blood T cell repertoires in COVID-19 (dated by TCRdb to 2020 to 2022). Looking at the study overall: Collaborator samples came from the United States, Italy and Spain and covered acute and convalescent phases of COVID-19. The material from the prospective study consisted of cDNA or gDNA derived from T cells, B-cell-depleted T cells, or PBMCs. Deeply sampled blood TCRbeta repertoires from subjects exposed to, actively infected with, or recovered from COVID-19 were included in the dataset. The repertoires were made available in a free public database intended to serve as a resource for research on the immune response to SARS-CoV-2. Samples were obtained from the ongoing ImmuneRACE study (first 160 participants) and from roughly 1,300 subjects provided by 6 global collaborators. Sample metadata almost always included a de-identified subject ID, COVID-19 status, age in years and sex. Where HLA class I and class II types were available, the types were taken from metadata supplied by the sample provider, not from assay-based typing. What the authors observed across the whole study: The quantity of clinical and demographic metadata differed by source and by participant and was supplied without curation.

TCRbeta CDR3 regions were amplified from genomic DNA using the immunoSEQ Assay, a bias-controlled multiplex PCR. The study's own analysis went as follows. The number of nucleated cells in each sample was estimated from the amplification of reference gene primers within the assay. Sequence reads were collapsed and filtered to measure the absolute abundance of every unique TCRbeta CDR3 rearrangement. Productive Simpson clonality was computed per sample as the square root of Simpson's diversity index over productive rearrangements. TCRdb re-hosts the immuneACCESS table, in-frame sequences only. Its copies lack some clones; in the studies checked, an unresolved V gene accounts for under half of them, and the cause for the rest is not known. V and J calls and clone size follow that table, whereas D and trimming were derived from the DNA. This sample lists about 130,000 clones; about 81% were detected once. About 17% of the sample is in the top ten clones.

One collaborating source in Seattle enrolled patients during active infection and followed them longitudinally through the course of disease. Whole blood was collected in K2EDTA tubes by collaborating institutions according to the institutions' own protocols. For TCRbeta analysis, collaborators shipped samples in one of three forms: frozen whole blood, isolated PBMCs, or DNA extracted from either of those sample types. Spanning cysteine to phenylalanine, the CDR3 consists of 13 amino acids. The kept DNA is CDR3 alone, 39 bases in frame from the first base. V loses 2 bases, J loses 5 bases, and the germline ends lie 7 bases apart. The germline V gene yields MDHEN for CDR1 and SYDVKM for CDR2. As concerns this clone: Its target antigen remains unknown. Base qualities are missing; no much larger clone stands one base away.

This chain is built from TRBV28 and TRBJ1-5; the D gene cannot be named for sure. Material for sequencing was peripheral blood. This TCR came from a young man with COVID-19, enrolled during active disease. The DNA sequence is TGTGCCAGCAGTTTAGAGGCTTATCAGCCCCAGCATTTT. Its coded protein is CASSLEAYQPQHF.